Below are 26 T cell receptor beta chains sequenced from a single sample in a study of T-cell memory formation after mild COVID-19. One entry per CDR3 protein results from TCRdb running MiXCR on the 5' RACE reads. The table includes roughly 250,000 distinct CDR3 sequences, roughly 15% detected once. The specimen was PBMCs or a T cell subset sorted from them (not recorded which). The receptors come from a man between 18 and 29 years old who had mild COVID-19 (a few samples of this study predate the infection). Cell type and time point are not known.

This clonotype was seen ten or more times. The genes are TRBV4-2 and TRBJ2-7; TRBD1 might be the D (6 bases). Germline V gene sequence: CDR1 LGHNA, CDR2 YNFKEQ. CDR3 length equals 13 residues. V was trimmed by 8 bases and J by 4 bases, leaving 15 bases between them. DNA of the CDR3: TGTGCCAGCGGGCGCCTTCAGGGGTACGAGCAGTACTTC. Its translation: CASGRLQGYEQYF.

The J gene is TRBJ1-1, the V gene TRBV5-1; 9 bases fit TRBD1. J was trimmed by 5 bases and V by 2 bases; bases with no gene match: 4. Per the germline V gene, CDR1 is SGHRS and CDR2 is YFSETQ. CDR3 length: 14 residues. The CDR3 nucleotides read TGCGCCAGCAGCTTAGGGACAGGGTCGACTGAAGCTTTCTTT. The encoded protein is CASSLGTGSTEAFF.

This clonotype turned up a few times. The chain couples TRBV24-1 to TRBJ2-1; the D is unclear. CDR3 size: 13 residues. Germline CDR1 reads KGHDR; CDR2 reads SFDVKD. Trimming removed 1 base from V and 4 bases from J, with 4 bases in between. DNA of the CDR3: TGTGCCACCAGTGATTTTGGTTACAATGAGCAGTTCTTC. Amino acids: CATSDFGYNEQFF.

This clonotype was seen at least ten times. The V and J genes are TRBV15 and TRBJ1-4; TRBD1 might be the D (6 bases). CDR1 LNHNV and CDR2 YYDKDF come from the germline V gene (reference sequence). The V gene lost 3 bases and the J gene lost 2 bases, with 16 bases spanning the gap. The CDR3 has 17 amino acids. The CDR3 spells CATSRGAGTKTNEKLFF. CDR3 coding DNA: TGTGCCACCAGCAGGGGGGCAGGGACGAAGACTAATGAAAAACTGTTTTTT. Variable domain in full (rest from reference TRBV15 and TRBJ1-4): DAMVIQNPRYQVTQFGKPVTLSCSQTLNHNVMYWYQQKSSQAPKLLFHYYDKDFNNEADTPDNFQSRRPNTSFCFLDIRSPGLGDTAMYLCATSRGAGTKTNEKLFFGSGTQLSVL.

The table lists this clonotype with a few counts. The genes are TRBV6-5 and TRBJ2-7, with D possibly TRBD2 on 5 matching bases. V dropped 1 base and J dropped 4 bases, with 17 bases sitting between them. This CDR3 is built from 16 residues. Germline lookup yields CDR1 MNHEY and CDR2 SVGAGI. The CDR3 bases are TGTGCCAGCAGTTACTGGTCCCGGGGAAGGAAATACGAGCAGTACTTC. Amino acids: CASSYWSRGRKYEQYF.

This rearrangement joins TRBV30 to TRBJ2-3; TRBD1 matches 7 bases. The CDR3 contains 14 residues. CDR1 is GTSNPN and CDR2 is SVGIG in the germline V gene (reference sequence). V trimming: 5 bases; J trimming: 0 bases; junction bases outside the gene matches: 5. The CDR3 reads CAWGTESSTDTQYF. As DNA, the CDR3 is TGTGCCTGGGGGACAGAGTCTAGCACAGATACGCAGTATTTT.

The rearrangement joins TRBV5-1 to TRBJ1-2; D call uncertain. Trimming shortened V by 0 bases and J by 10 bases, and 19 bases separated the two germline ends. Germline V gene sequence: CDR1 SGHRS, CDR2 YFSETQ. The CDR3 totals 15 residues. The CDR3 spells CASSLDRIELAPYTF. The CDR3 DNA reads TGCGCCAGCAGCTTGGACAGAATCGAGCTCGCCCCCTACACCTTC.

This clonotype showed up just a few times. V usage is TRBV7-2 and J usage is TRBJ2-4; D may be TRBD1 (6 bases). Trimming stripped 1 base from V and 5 bases from J, with 9 bases between. Germline V gene sequence: CDR1 SGHTA, CDR2 FQGNSA. This CDR3 spans 14 amino acids. The CDR3 DNA sequence: TGTGCCAGCAGCTTAGAGTGGGGGCAAAACATTCAGTACTTC. This sequence encodes CASSLEWGQNIQYF.

In this sample, this clonotype turned up many times. The chain couples TRBV4-3 to TRBJ1-2; perhaps TRBD1 as D (6 bases). This CDR3 has 16 amino acids. V was clipped by 1 base and J by 0 bases, with 12 bases between them. Germline lookup yields CDR1 LGHNA and CDR2 YSLEER. The CDR3 is CASSQASGQTNYGYTF. CDR3 coding DNA: TGCGCCAGCAGCCAAGCCTCTGGACAGACTAACTATGGCTACACCTTC.

This chain joins TRBV29-1 and TRBJ2-4, with D possibly called TRBD1 or TRBD2 (5 bases each). V dropped 0 bases and J dropped 6 bases, with 21 bases sitting between them. Germline loops: CDR1 SQVTM, CDR2 ANQGSEA. This CDR3 spans 17 amino acids. The CDR3 loop is CSVEDPVPLRDGNIQYF. For the CDR3, the DNA is TGCAGCGTTGAAGATCCGGTCCCTCTCCGGGACGGAAACATTCAGTACTTC.

The gene calls are TRBV6-5 and TRBJ2-7; D not resolved. Per germline, CDR1 MNHEY and CDR2 SVGAGI. This CDR3 contains 13 residues. Trimming pared 4 bases from V and 6 bases from J, leaving 13 bases between. Here the CDR3 DNA reads TGTGCCAGCAGTTTTACAGTCGGATCCGAGCAGTACTTC. Encoded protein: CASSFTVGSEQYF.

This rearrangement joins TRBV5-1 to TRBJ2-1, with D unresolved. V lost 3 bases and J 6 bases, leaving 13 bases between the germline ends. Germline assignment: CDR1 SGHRS and CDR2 YFSETQ. This CDR3 contains 14 residues. CDR3: CASSSGPGSNEQFF. The CDR3 nucleotides read TGCGCCAGCAGCTCGGGCCCGGGTAGCAATGAGCAGTTCTTC.

This clonotype has a handful of counts. The rearrangement joins TRBV20-1 to TRBJ1-4; 9 bases are a match to TRBD1. The trim removed 6 bases at V and 3 bases at J, leaving 2 bases unmatched. Germline V gene sequence: CDR1 DFQATT, CDR2 SNEGSKA (reference sequence). The CDR3 spans 13 residues. The CDR3 nucleotides read TGCAGTGCGCGGACAGGGGCTAATGAAAAACTGTTTTTT. This encodes CSARTGANEKLFF.

This clonotype was observed a few times. The rearrangement uses TRBV7-2 and TRBJ1-5; possibly TRBD1 for D (5 bases). The germline V gene has CDR1 SGHTA and CDR2 FQGNSA. The V end lost 5 bases, the J end lost 7 bases, and 18 bases lay between the germline ends. The CDR3 runs to 15 residues. The CDR3 protein is CASSPSRDGGQPQHF. CDR3 nucleotides: TGTGCCAGCAGCCCCAGCAGGGATGGAGGACAGCCCCAGCATTTT.

The chain is built from TRBV7-2 and TRBJ2-1, with a tentative D call TRBD1 (6 bases). The germline CDR1 and CDR2 sequences are SGHTA and FQGNSA. The CDR3 is 14 residues long. Trimming left V 5 bases short and J 8 bases short, with 16 bases between. The CDR3 sequence: CASSPFQGWDEQFF. CDR3 DNA: TGTGCCAGCAGCCCTTTTCAGGGGTGGGATGAGCAGTTCTTC.

This clonotype was seen ten or more times. The chain is built from TRBV7-9 and TRBJ1-2, with D tentatively TRBD1 (5 bases). This CDR3 spans 13 amino acids. V shed 2 bases and J shed 5 bases, with 9 bases lying between them. Germline values: CDR1 SEHNR, CDR2 FQNEAQ (reference sequence). This chain's CDR3 is CASSLRGGYGYTF. Written as DNA, the CDR3 is TGTGCCAGCAGCTTAAGGGGTGGATATGGCTACACCTTC.

This clonotype was counted ten times or more. J is TRBJ2-7 and V is TRBV5-1; tentatively, D is TRBD1 or TRBD2 (6 bases each). Germline values: CDR1 SGHRS, CDR2 YFSETQ. This CDR3 is built from 16 residues. V was shortened by 4 bases and J by 2 bases, with 19 bases between the two germline ends. This CDR3 is CASSQGTDYWPYEQYV. The CDR3 DNA reads as TGCGCCAGCAGCCAGGGGACGGACTACTGGCCCTACGAGCAGTACGTC.

There are a few counts of this clonotype. The chain is built from TRBV29-1 and TRBJ1-1; D not resolved. Trimming left V 3 bases short and J 3 bases short, with 8 bases between. The CDR3 runs 12 residues. The germline V gene has CDR1 SQVTM and CDR2 ANQGSEA. In DNA, the CDR3 is TGCAGCGTTGATTCGGGGTACACTGAAGCTTTCTTT. It yields the protein CSVDSGYTEAFF. Full variable domain (missing parts from reference TRBV29-1 and TRBJ1-1): SAVISQKPSRDICQRGTSLTIQCQVDSQVTMMFWYRQQPGQSLTLIATANQGSEATYESGFVIDKFPISRPNLTFSTLTVSNMSPEDSSIYLCSVDSGYTEAFFGQGTRLTVV.

The genes are TRBV2 and TRBJ2-7, with D hard to call. CDR3 size: 11 residues. CDR1 is SNHLY and CDR2 is FYNNEI in the germline V gene. The V end lost 5 bases, the J end lost 6 bases, and 8 bases lay between the germline ends. The CDR3 protein is CASSPRSEQYV. CDR3 coding DNA: TGTGCCAGCAGTCCCCGCTCCGAGCAGTACGTC.

The V and J genes are TRBV12-3 or TRBV12-4 and TRBJ1-5; D is undetermined. The germline V and J ends were trimmed by 8 bases and 5 bases, with 16 bases remaining between them. The length of the CDR3 is 14 residues. The CDR3 region has the DNA TGTGCCAGCCGGGAAAGGGAGGGATATCAGCCCCAGCATTTT. This encodes CASREREGYQPQHF.

The J gene is TRBJ2-3, the V gene TRBV7-2; a weak D match, TRBD2 (6 bases). The CDR3 consists of 14 residues. V was shortened by 5 bases and J by 4 bases, with 13 bases between the two germline ends. The germline gives CDR1 SGHTA, CDR2 FQGNSA. CDR3 DNA: TGTGCCAGCAGCGCCACCAGGGACTCAGATACGCAGTATTTT. As protein: CASSATRDSDTQYF. The full variable domain, completed using reference TRBV7-2 and TRBJ2-3, is GAGVSQSPSNKVTEKGKDVELRCDPISGHTALYWYRQSLGQGLEFLIYFQGNSAPDKSGLPSDRFSAERTGGSVSTLTIQRTQQEDSAVYLCASSATRDSDTQYFGPGTRLTVL.

The gene calls are TRBV20-1 and TRBJ2-1; maybe TRBD1 (6 bases). The CDR3 is made up of 11 amino acids. Germline V gene data show CDR1 as DFQATT and CDR2 as SNEGSKA (reference sequence). V was pared by 6 bases and J by 4 bases, with 7 bases between. The CDR3 DNA reads TGCAGTGCCGGGACATACAATGAGCAGTTCTTC. Translated: CSAGTYNEQFF.

This clonotype was seen only a few times. V is TRBV12-3 or TRBV12-4 and J is TRBJ1-1, with a tentative D call TRBD1 (5 bases). Trimming shortened V by 7 bases and J by 9 bases, and 15 bases separated the two germline ends. This CDR3 has 12 amino acids. CDR3 coding DNA: TGTGCCAGCACCCTCGGGGGGGGGAAAGCTTTCTTT. Protein product: CASTLGGGKAFF.

The J gene is TRBJ2-2, the V gene TRBV7-3; TRBD1 aligns across 8 bases. The CDR3 contains 14 residues. Germline trimming cut 6 bases from V and 5 bases from J; bases unmatched to any gene: 5. Germline V gene lookup returns CDR1 SGHTA and CDR2 FQGTGA. In DNA form, the CDR3 reads TGTGCCAGCAGACCAGGGGGCGTGACCGGGGAGCTGTTTTTT. It codes for CASRPGGVTGELFF.

This clonotype was counted only a few times. This rearrangement joins TRBV24-1 to TRBJ2-7, with TRBD1 matching over 7 bases. V trimming: 8 bases; J trimming: 3 bases; junction bases outside the gene matches: 12. Germline assignment: CDR1 KGHDR and CDR2 SFDVKD. The CDR3 loop spans 15 amino acids. This CDR3 reads CATIGPGQHYYEQYF. CDR3 bases: TGTGCCACCATCGGCCCGGGACAGCACTACTACGAGCAGTACTTC.

The rearrangement links TRBV6-2 or TRBV6-3 to TRBJ1-1; perhaps TRBD1 as D (5 bases). The V end was cut by 5 bases, the J end by 4 bases, with 17 bases between. The CDR3 is 15 amino acids. Per germline, CDR1 MNHEY and CDR2 SVGEGT. The CDR3 DNA is TGTGCCAGCAGTGGGGGGACCGATCCGGGCACTGAAGCTTTCTTT. It translates to CASSGGTDPGTEAFF.